This T cell receptor (beta chain) comes out of a study of cytomegalovirus exposure and HLA in healthy donors. The V gene's germline CDR1 is KGHSH and CDR2 LQKENI. The CDR3 has 13 residues. Trimming stripped 6 bases from V and 5 bases from J, with 13 bases between. The PCR used 60 Vbeta and 13 Jbeta primers. Assay used: immunoSEQ multiplex PCR; TCRdb lists only in-frame clones, some missing. The repertoire holds approximately 290,000 clones, with about four fifths as singletons. Material for sequencing was PBMCs. The chain couples TRBV18 to TRBJ1-2, with TRBD1 as a possible D gene (6 bases). The sequence was collected from a girl aged 2 to 10 in good health and CMV-seronegative. The CDR3 sequence: CASSPDRLYGYTF. CDR3 nucleotide sequence: TGTGCCAGCTCCCCGGACAGACTTTATGGCTACACCTTC.